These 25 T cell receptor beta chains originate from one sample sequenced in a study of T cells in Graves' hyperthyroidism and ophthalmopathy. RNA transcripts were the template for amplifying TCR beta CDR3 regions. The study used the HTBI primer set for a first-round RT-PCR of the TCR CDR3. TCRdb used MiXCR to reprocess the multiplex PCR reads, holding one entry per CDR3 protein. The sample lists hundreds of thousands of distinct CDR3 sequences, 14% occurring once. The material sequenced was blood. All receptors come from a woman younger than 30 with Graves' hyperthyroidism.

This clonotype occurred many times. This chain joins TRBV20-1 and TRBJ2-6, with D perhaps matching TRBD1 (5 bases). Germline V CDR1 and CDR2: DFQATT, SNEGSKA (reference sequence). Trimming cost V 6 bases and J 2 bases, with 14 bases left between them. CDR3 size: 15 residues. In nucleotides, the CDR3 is TGCAGTGCGATAATCCCAGGGACTGGGGCCAACGTCCTGACTTTC. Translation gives CSAIIPGTGANVLTF.

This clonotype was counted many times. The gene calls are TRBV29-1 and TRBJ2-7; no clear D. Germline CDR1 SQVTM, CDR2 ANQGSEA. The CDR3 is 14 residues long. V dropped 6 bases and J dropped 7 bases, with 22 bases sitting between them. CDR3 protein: CSVTTGVGLVEQYF. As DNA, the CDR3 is TGCAGCGTCACGACCGGAGTAGGTCTTGTAGAGCAGTACTTC.

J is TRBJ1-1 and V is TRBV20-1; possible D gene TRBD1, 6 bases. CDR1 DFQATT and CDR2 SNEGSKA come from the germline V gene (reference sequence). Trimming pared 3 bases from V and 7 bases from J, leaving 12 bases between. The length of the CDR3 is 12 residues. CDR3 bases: TGCAGTGCTAGCGGGATGGACAGTGAAGCTTTCTTT. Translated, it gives CSASGMDSEAFF.

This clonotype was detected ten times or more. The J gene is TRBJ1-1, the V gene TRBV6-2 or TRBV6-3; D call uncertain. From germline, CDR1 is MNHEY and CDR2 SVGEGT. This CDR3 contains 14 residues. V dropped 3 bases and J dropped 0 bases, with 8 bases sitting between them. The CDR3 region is CASSYRTMNTEAFF. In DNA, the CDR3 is TGTGCCAGCAGTTATCGTACTATGAACACTGAAGCTTTCTTT.

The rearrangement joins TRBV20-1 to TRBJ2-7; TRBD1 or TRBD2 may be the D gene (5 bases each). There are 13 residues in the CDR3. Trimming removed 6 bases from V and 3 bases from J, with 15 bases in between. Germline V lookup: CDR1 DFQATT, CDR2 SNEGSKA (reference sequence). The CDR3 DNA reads TGCAGTGCGATGGGGGTTATAAACTACGAGCAGTACTTC. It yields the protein CSAMGVINYEQYF.

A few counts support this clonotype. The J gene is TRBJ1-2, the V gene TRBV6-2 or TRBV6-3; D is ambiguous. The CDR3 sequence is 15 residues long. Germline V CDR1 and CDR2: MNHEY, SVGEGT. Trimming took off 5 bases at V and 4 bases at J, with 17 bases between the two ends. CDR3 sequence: CASSPRPSDLYGYTF. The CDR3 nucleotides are TGTGCCAGCAGTCCGCGGCCCTCCGATCTCTATGGCTACACCTTC.

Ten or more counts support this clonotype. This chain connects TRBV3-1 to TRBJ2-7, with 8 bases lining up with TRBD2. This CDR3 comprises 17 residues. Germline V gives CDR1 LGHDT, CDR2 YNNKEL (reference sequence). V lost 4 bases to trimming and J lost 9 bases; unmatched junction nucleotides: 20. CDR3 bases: TGTGCCAGCAGCCCGTTGGACTTTGGACTAGCTAAGTCCGGGCAGTACTTC. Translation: CASSPLDFGLAKSGQYF.

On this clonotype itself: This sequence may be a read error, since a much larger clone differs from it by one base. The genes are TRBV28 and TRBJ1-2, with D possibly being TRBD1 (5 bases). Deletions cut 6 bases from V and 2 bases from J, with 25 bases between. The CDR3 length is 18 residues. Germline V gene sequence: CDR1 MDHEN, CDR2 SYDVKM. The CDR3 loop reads CASRPWAMGGRGNYGYTF. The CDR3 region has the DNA TGTGCCAGCAGACCCTGGGCGATGGGGGGACGGGGGAACTATGGCTACACCTTC.

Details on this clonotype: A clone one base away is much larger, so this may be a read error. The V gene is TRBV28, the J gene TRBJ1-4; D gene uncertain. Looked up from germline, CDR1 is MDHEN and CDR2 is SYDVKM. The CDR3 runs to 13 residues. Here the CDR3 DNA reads TGTGCCAGCACCACTCCAAACGAAGAAAAACTGCTTTTT. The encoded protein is CASTTPNEEKLLF.

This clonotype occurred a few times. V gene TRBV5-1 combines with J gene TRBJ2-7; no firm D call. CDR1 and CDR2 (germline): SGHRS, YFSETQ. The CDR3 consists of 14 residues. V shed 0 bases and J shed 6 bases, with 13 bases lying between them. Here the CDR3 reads CASSLDTGVREQYF. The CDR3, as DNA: TGCGCCAGCAGCTTGGACACGGGTGTGCGCGAGCAGTACTTC.

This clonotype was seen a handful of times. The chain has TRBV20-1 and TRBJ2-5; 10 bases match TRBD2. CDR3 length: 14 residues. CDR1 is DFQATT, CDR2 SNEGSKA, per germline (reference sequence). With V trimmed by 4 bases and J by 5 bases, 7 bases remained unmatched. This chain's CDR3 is CSATKSGRGETQYF. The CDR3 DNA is TGCAGTGCTACGAAGAGCGGGAGGGGGGAGACCCAGTACTTC.

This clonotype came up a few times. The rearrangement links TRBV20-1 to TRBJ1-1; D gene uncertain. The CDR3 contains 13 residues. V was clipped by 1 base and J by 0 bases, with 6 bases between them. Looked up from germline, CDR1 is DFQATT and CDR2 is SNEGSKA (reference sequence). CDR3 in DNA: TGCAGTGCTAGAGGAGTCCTGAACACTGAAGCTTTCTTT. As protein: CSARGVLNTEAFF.

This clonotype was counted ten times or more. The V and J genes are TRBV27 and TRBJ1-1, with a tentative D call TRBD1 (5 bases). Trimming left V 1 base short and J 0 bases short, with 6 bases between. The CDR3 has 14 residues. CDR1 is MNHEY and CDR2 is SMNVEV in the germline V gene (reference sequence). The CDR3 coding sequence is TGTGCCAGCAGTTTATGGGGCATGAACACTGAAGCTTTCTTT. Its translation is CASSLWGMNTEAFF.

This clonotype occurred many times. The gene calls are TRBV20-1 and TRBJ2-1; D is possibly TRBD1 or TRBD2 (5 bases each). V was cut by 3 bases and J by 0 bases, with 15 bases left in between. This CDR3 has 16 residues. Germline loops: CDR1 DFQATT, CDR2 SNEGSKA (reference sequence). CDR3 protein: CSARGDVIRSYNEQFF. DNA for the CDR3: TGCAGTGCTAGGGGGGACGTAATTCGCTCCTACAATGAGCAGTTCTTC.

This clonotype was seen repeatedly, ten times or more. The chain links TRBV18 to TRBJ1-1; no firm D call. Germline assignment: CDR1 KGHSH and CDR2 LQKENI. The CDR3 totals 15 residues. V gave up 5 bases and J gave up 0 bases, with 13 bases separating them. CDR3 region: CASSEARGMNTEAFF. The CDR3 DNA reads TGTGCCAGCTCAGAGGCCCGAGGGATGAACACTGAAGCTTTCTTT.

The CDR3 reads CASSERLLAGVPGGELFF. CDR3 sequence (DNA): TGTGCCAGCAGTGAACGCTTACTAGCGGGAGTCCCCGGGGGGGAGCTGTTTTTT. V is TRBV6-1 and J is TRBJ2-2; 11 bases map to TRBD2. Losses at the gene ends were 2 bases for V and 8 bases for J; bases not matched to a gene: 13. The CDR3 extends over 18 amino acids. Per the germline V gene, CDR1 is MNHNS and CDR2 is SASEGT.

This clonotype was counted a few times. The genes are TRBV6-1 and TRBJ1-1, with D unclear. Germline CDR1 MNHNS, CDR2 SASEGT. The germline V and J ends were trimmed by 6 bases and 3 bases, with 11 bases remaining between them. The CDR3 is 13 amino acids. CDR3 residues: CASSILTDTEAFF. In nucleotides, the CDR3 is TGTGCCAGCAGCATTCTAACAGACACTGAAGCTTTCTTT.

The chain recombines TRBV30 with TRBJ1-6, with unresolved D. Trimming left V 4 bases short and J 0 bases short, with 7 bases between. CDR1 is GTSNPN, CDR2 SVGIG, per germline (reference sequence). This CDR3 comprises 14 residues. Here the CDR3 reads CAWTGSSYNSPLHF. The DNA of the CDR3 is TGTGCCTGGACGGGAAGCTCCTATAATTCACCCCTCCACTTT. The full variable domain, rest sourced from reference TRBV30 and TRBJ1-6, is SQTIHQWPATLVQPVGSPLSLECTVEGTSNPNLYWYRQAAGRGLQLLFYSVGIGQISSEVPQNLSASRPQDRQFILSSKKLLLSDSGFYLCAWTGSSYNSPLHFGNGTRLTVT.

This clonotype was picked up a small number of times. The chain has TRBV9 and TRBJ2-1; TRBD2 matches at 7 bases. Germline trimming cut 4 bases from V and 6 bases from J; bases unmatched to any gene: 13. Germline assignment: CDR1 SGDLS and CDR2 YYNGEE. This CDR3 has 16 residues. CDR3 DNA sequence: TGTGCCAGCAGCCCCCAAGGAGCGGGACTGGGCAATGAGCAGTTCTTC. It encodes CASSPQGAGLGNEQFF.

CDR3 bases: TGTGCCAGCAGCCGGGACAGTGTGTCTTATCGGTTCTTC. This translates into CASSRDSVSYRFF. The V and J genes are TRBV2 and TRBJ2-1; 7 nucleotides agree with TRBD1. CDR1 is SNHLY and CDR2 is FYNNEI in the germline V gene. CDR3 size: 13 residues. Unmatched junction bases numbered 14, after V lost 6 bases and J lost 15 bases. Complete variable domain (other parts from reference TRBV2 and TRBJ2-1): EPEVTQTPSHQVTQMGQEVILRCVPISNHLYFYWYRQILGQKVEFLVSFYNNEISEKSEIFDDQFSVERPDGSNFTLKIRSTKLEDSAMYFCASSRDSVSYRFFGPGTRLTVL.

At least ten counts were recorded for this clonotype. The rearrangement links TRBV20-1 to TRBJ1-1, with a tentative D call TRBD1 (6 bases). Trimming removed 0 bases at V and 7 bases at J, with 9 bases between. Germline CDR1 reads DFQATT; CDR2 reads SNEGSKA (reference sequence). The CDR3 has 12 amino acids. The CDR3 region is CSARETGIEAFF. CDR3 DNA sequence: TGCAGTGCTAGAGAGACAGGAATTGAAGCTTTCTTT.

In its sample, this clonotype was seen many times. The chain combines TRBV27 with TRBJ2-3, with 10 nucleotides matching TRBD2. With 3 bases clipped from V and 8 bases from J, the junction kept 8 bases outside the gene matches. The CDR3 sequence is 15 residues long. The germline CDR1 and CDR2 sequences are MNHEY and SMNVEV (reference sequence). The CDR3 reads CASSFEREGRGTQYF. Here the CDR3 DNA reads TGTGCCAGCAGTTTCGAGCGGGAGGGCCGAGGTACGCAGTATTTT.

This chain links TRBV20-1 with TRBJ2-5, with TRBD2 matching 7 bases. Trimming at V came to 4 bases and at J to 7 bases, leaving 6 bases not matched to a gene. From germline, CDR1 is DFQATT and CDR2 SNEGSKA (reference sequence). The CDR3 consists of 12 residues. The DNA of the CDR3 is TGCAGTGCTAACCCTGGGAGGGGGACCCAGTACTTC. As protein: CSANPGRGTQYF.

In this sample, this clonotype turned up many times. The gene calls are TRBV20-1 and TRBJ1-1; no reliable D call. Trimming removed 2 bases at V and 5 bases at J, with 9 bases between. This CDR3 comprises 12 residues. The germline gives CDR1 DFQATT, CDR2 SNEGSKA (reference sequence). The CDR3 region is CSARPQTTEAFF. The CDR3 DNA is TGCAGTGCTAGACCGCAGACGACTGAAGCTTTCTTT.

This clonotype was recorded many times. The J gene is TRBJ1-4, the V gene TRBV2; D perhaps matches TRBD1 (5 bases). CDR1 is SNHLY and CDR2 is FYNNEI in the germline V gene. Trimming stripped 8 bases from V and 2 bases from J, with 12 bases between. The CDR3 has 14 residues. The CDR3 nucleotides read TGTGCCAGCTCACTCCAGGGTACTAATGAAAAACTGTTTTTT. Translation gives CASSLQGTNEKLFF.